What follows are 29 T cell receptor beta chains derived from one specimen sequenced in a study of tumor-infiltrating lymphocytes in primary liver carcinoma. Starting from approximately 500 ng of total RNA, TCR beta cDNA was produced with a primer in the constant region. Slightly modified ARM-PCR served as the procedure for the TCR beta libraries. These libraries came from three rounds of nested multiplex PCR. The first two PCR rounds, around 10 cycles each, used TRBV1-TRBV30 forward primers and a C-beta reverse primer. Via MiXCR, TCRdb re-called the multiplex PCR reads, giving one row per CDR3 protein. The repertoire has approximately 47,000 distinct CDR3 sequences, about 80% of them found once; the top ten carry roughly 24%. The roughly 19-32 mg bulk tissue piece was not sorted before simultaneous RNA and DNA extraction. Sequencing input: liver tumor tissue from sampling region 3. The subset: tumor region T3, left-lateral pole. The receptor set was obtained from a man aged 35 to 55 with primary liver carcinoma and hepatitis B virus infection.

A remark on this clonotype: The junction differs from germline at one of its ends, possibly a read error. V gene TRBV7-2 combines with J gene TRBJ2-1, with 10 bases fitting TRBD2. CDR3 length equals 14 residues. Germline V gene lookup returns CDR1 SGHTA and CDR2 FQGNSA. The CDR3 protein is CASSLGLADKEQFF. The CDR3 region has the DNA TGTGCCAGCAGTTTAGGACTAGCGGACAAGGAGCAGTTCTTC.

Notes on this clonotype: Compared with germline, one end of the junction differs, possibly owing to a read error. This chain connects TRBV11-2 to TRBJ2-2; 9 positions agree with TRBD2. The CDR3 covers 16 residues. CDR1 and CDR2 from the germline V gene are SGHAT and FQNNGV. The CDR3 DNA is TGTGCAAGCAGCTTAGTGGCGCTAGCGGGAACCGGGAAGCTGTTATTT. As protein: CASSLVALAGTGKLLF.

Points on this clonotype: One end of the junction varies from germline; a read error may be responsible. This rearrangement joins TRBV29-1 to TRBJ2-7, with TRBD2 matching over 8 bases. In germline, CDR1 is SQVTM, CDR2 ANQGSEA. This CDR3 spans 13 amino acids. CDR3 region: CSIESGLEYEQYF. CDR3 nucleotides: TGCAGCATTGAGTCGGGACTAGAATACGAGCAGTACTTC.

About this clonotype: At one boundary the junction diverges from the germline segment, which might be a read error. The rearrangement joins TRBV6-6 to TRBJ2-1, with D uncertain. This CDR3 contains 14 residues. CDR1 is MNHNY and CDR2 is SVGAGI in the germline V gene (reference sequence). CDR3 nucleotides: TGTGCCAGGATGAACCTGCACTCCTACAATGTACAGTTCTTT. Protein product: CARMNLHSYNVQFF.

Comment on this clonotype: The CDR3 ends on some other residue instead of the conserved phenylalanine or tryptophan, so this is likely a read error. The rearrangement joins TRBV5-4 to TRBJ2-3; D is unresolved. This CDR3 has 15 amino acids. Trimming removed 4 bases at V and 3 bases at J, with 15 bases between. The V gene's germline CDR1 is SGHNT and CDR2 YYREEE (reference sequence). CDR3 loop: CASSLFNRLTDTQYL. Here the CDR3 DNA reads TGTGCCAGCAGCCTGTTTAACCGCCTGACAGATACGCAGTATCTT.

As concerns this clonotype: A junction boundary mismatches the germline segment, possibly from a read error. V usage is TRBV5-1 and J usage is TRBJ2-7, with TRBD2 matching over 8 bases. The germline CDR1 and CDR2 sequences are SGHRS and YFSETQ. The CDR3 consists of 15 residues. CDR3 loop: CASSLASGQAYERYF. CDR3 sequence (DNA): TGCGCCAGCAGCTTGGCTAGCGGGCAGGCCTACGAGCGGTACTTC. The full variable domain, its missing parts supplied by reference TRBV5-1 and TRBJ2-7, is KAGVTQTPRYLIKTRGQQVTLSCSPISGHRSVSWYQQTPGQGLQFLFEYFSETQRNKGNFPGRFSGRQFSNSRSEMNVSTLELGDSALYLCASSLASGQAYERYFGPGTRLTVT.

With respect to this clonotype: One end of the junction is discordant with germline, which a read error may explain. This rearrangement joins TRBV6-1 to TRBJ1-5; possibly TRBD1 for D (5 bases). This CDR3 is built from 13 residues. CDR1 MNHNS and CDR2 SASEGT come from the germline V gene. The CDR3 coding sequence is TGTGCCAGCAACAGGTGGGGAGGTCAGCCCCATCATTTT. Protein: CASNRWGGQPHHF.

This clonotype was seen only a few times. A read error may explain this, as a much larger clone is one base away. The V gene is TRBV5-1, the J gene TRBJ2-7; weak D call: TRBD1 (5 bases). The CDR3 has 12 amino acids. Germline assignment: CDR1 SGHRS and CDR2 YFSETQ. In DNA, the CDR3 is TGCGCCAGCACCGATTTAGGGGCCGAGCAGCACTTC. Its protein is CASTDLGAEQHF.

Worth noting for this clonotype: Its ends do not fully match the called genes, so a read error is possible. The rearrangement links TRBV5-1 to TRBJ1-5; 10 bases fit TRBD1. This CDR3 comprises 17 residues. Germline values: CDR1 SGHRS, CDR2 YFSETQ. The CDR3 spells CASSLEPTGTGDQAQHF. The CDR3 nucleotides are TGCGCCAGCAGCCTGGAACCGACCGGGACAGGGGATCAGGCCCAGCATTTT.

With respect to this clonotype: Compared with germline, one end of the junction differs, possibly owing to a read error. The J gene is TRBJ1-2, the V gene TRBV5-4, with 9 positions matching TRBD1. Per the germline V gene, CDR1 is SGHNT and CDR2 is YYREEE (reference sequence). The CDR3 runs to 17 residues. CDR3 bases: TGTGCCAGCAACTTGGCCGGACAGGGGAGAACTAACTATGGCCACACCTTC. Translated: CASNLAGQGRTNYGHTF.

This clonotype was seen at least ten times. This sequence joins TRBV29-1 and TRBJ2-1; 9 bases align to TRBD2. The length of the CDR3 is 14 residues. CDR1 and CDR2 from the germline V gene are SQVTM and ANQGSEA. J lost 7 bases, V lost 7 bases, and 11 bases had no gene match. CDR3: CSASRAGGPNEQFF. The CDR3 nucleotides are TGCAGCGCTTCGCGGGCGGGAGGGCCGAATGAGCAGTTCTTC.

The rearrangement uses TRBV11-2 and TRBJ2-1; 7 bases line up with TRBD2. V was clipped by 2 bases and J by 6 bases; unmatched bases: 7. Germline V gene data show CDR1 as SGHAT and CDR2 as FQNNGV. The CDR3 sequence is 15 residues long. The DNA for the CDR3 is TGTGCCAGCAGCTTATCGGCTGGGGGGGTCAATGAGCAGTTCTTC. It translates to CASSLSAGGVNEQFF.

Comments on this clonotype: The CDR3 does not end in the conserved phenylalanine or tryptophan, so this is likely a read error. The V gene is TRBV4-2, the J gene TRBJ1-2; D possibly corresponds to TRBD1 (6 bases). V lost 0 bases and J lost 6, with 17 bases in between. The germline V gene has CDR1 LGHNA and CDR2 YNFKEQ. The CDR3 loop spans 16 amino acids. The CDR3 DNA follows: TGTGCCAGCAGCCAAGATTGGGGCCAAGGGGGGCATGGCTACACCCTC. As protein: CASSQDWGQGGHGYTL.

A word on this clonotype: At one boundary the junction diverges from the germline segment, which might be a read error. The genes are TRBV29-1 and TRBJ2-7; 11 bases match TRBD1. The CDR3 has 15 residues. Germline assignment: CDR1 SQVTM and CDR2 ANQGSEA. CDR3 loop: CSVKLGDRGNYEQYF. For the CDR3, the DNA is TGCAGCGTTAAACTTGGGGACAGGGGGAACTACGAGCAGTACTTT.

As concerns this clonotype: Given a much more abundant clone one base away, this may be a read error. J is TRBJ2-1 and V is TRBV5-1; the D call may be TRBD1 or TRBD2 (5 bases each). The germline V and J ends were trimmed by 3 bases and 8 bases, with 15 bases remaining between them. Germline V CDR1 and CDR2: SGHRS, YFSETQ. This CDR3 comprises 14 residues. CDR3 DNA sequence: TGCGCCAGCAGCTCGGGACCACCCATGGATGAGCAGTTCTTC. This gives the protein CASSSGPPMDEQFF.

As for this clonotype: Relative to the germline gene, one junction end is altered; a read error may explain this. The chain couples TRBV28 to TRBJ1-3; D is unclear. Germline loops: CDR1 MDHEN, CDR2 SYDVKM. CDR3 length: 15 amino acids. CDR3 sequence reads: CASSFGRTMRNTIYF. The CDR3 nucleotides read TGTGCCAGTAGTTTTGGGAGGACGATGAGAAACACCATATATTTT. The whole variable domain, filled in from reference TRBV28 and TRBJ1-3, reads DVKVTQSSRYLVKRTGEKVFLECVQDMDHENMFWYRQDPGLGLRLIYFSYDVKMKEKGDIPEGYSVSREKKERFSLILESASTNQTSMYLCASSFGRTMRNTIYFGEGSWLTVV.

This clonotype was recorded a few times. This clone may be a read error of a much larger clone one base away. The rearrangement joins TRBV5-4 to TRBJ2-7; 9 nucleotides line up with TRBD1. From germline, CDR1 is SGHNT and CDR2 YYREEE (reference sequence). The junction had 7 bases not matched to a gene; V was cut back by 4 bases and J by 5 bases. This CDR3 has 14 residues. The CDR3 sequence is CASSPGTGMHEQYF. The DNA for the CDR3 is TGTGCCAGCAGCCCCGGGACAGGGATGCACGAGCAGTACTTC.

Comments on this clonotype: Without the conserved terminal phenylalanine or tryptophan, this CDR3 likely stems from a read error. The chain has TRBV11-2 and TRBJ2-7; D may be TRBD2 (5 bases). The CDR3 runs 15 residues. CDR1 is SGHAT, CDR2 FQNNGV, per germline. V was pared by 1 base and J by 4 bases, with 14 bases between. CDR3: CASSLAEDRVYEQYL. The CDR3 DNA follows: TGTGCCAGCAGCTTAGCGGAGGACCGTGTGTACGAGCAGTACCTC.

The chain uses TRBV11-2 and TRBJ2-1; D gene uncertain. There are 13 residues in the CDR3. Germline lookup yields CDR1 SGHAT and CDR2 FQNNGV. Trimming cost V 2 bases and J 12 bases, with 14 bases left between them. CDR3 residues: CASSLNDVHGQFF. Written as DNA, the CDR3 is TGTGCCAGCAGCTTAAATGATGTCCATGGGCAGTTCTTC.

On this clonotype itself: A much larger clone lies a single base off, so this may be a read error. V and J are TRBV7-9 and TRBJ2-3; possibly TRBD1 for D (6 bases). In germline, CDR1 is SEHNR, CDR2 FQNEAQ (reference sequence). This CDR3 region has 14 residues. The chain's CDR3 is CVSSLRQVADTQYF. The CDR3 DNA follows: TGTGTCAGCAGCCTGCGACAGGTCGCAGATACGCAGTATTTT.

This chain connects TRBV2 to TRBJ2-7; a weak D match, TRBD2 (5 bases). The CDR3 is made up of 14 amino acids. Deletions cut 1 base from V and 3 bases from J, with 10 bases between. Germline values: CDR1 SNHLY, CDR2 FYNNEI. The CDR3 loop is CASSEETGNYEQYF. DNA for the CDR3: TGTGCCAGCAGTGAAGAGACGGGAAACTACGAGCAGTACTTC.

With regard to this clonotype: One end of the junction varies from germline; a read error may be responsible. The chain recombines TRBV12-3 or TRBV12-4 with TRBJ2-3; D might be TRBD2 (5 bases). The CDR3 has 12 amino acids. CDR3 amino acids: CARSGATDKQYF. DNA of the CDR3: TGTGCCAGGAGCGGAGCCACAGATAAGCAGTATTTT.

Regarding this clonotype: A read error may produce the germline difference seen at one junction end. V usage is TRBV6-6 and J usage is TRBJ2-5, with D tentatively TRBD1 (6 bases). Germline values: CDR1 MNHNY, CDR2 SVGAGI (reference sequence). The CDR3 has 14 residues. The CDR3 DNA reads as TGTGCCAGCAGTTGCTCGCCAGGGGAAGAGACACAGTACTTC. It is translated as CASSCSPGEETQYF.

Regarding this clonotype: The junction shows a germline mismatch at one end, possibly a read error. The chain combines TRBV5-4 with TRBJ2-6; D remains ambiguous. Germline V gene data show CDR1 as SGHNT and CDR2 as YYREEE (reference sequence). This CDR3 region has 16 residues. CDR3 loop: CTSSPILAAWANVLTF. The DNA of the CDR3 is TGTACCAGCAGCCCGATTTTAGCTGCTTGGGCCAACGTCCTGACTTTC.

V is TRBV7-8 and J is TRBJ2-7; D is undetermined. Trimming left V 2 bases short and J 4 bases short, with 12 bases between. The germline CDR1 and CDR2 sequences are SGHVS and FQNEAQ. The CDR3 is made up of 14 amino acids. This CDR3 is CASSLRAVSYEQYF. The CDR3 DNA follows: TGTGCCAGCAGCTTAAGGGCCGTGAGTTACGAGCAGTACTTC.

On this clonotype itself: Being one base from a much bigger clone, this may be a read error. This rearrangement joins TRBV28 to TRBJ2-2; 7 positions match TRBD1. The CDR3 consists of 15 residues. CDR1 and CDR2 from the germline V gene are MDHEN and SYDVKM. J was trimmed by 4 bases and V by 10 bases; bases with no gene match: 12. CDR3 residues: CAISLTGSGTGELFF. The CDR3 bases are TGTGCCATTTCATTGACAGGGTCGGGCACCGGGGAGCTGTTTTTT.

Worth noting for this clonotype: The junction does not match germline at one end; this may be a read error. This chain connects TRBV10-3 to TRBJ2-5; TRBD2 agrees at 7 bases. The CDR3 is 18 residues long. In germline, CDR1 is ENHRY, CDR2 SYGVKD. The DNA for the CDR3 is TGTGCCATCAGTGAGTCCTCTAGTGGGAGGGGATGGCAAGAGACCCAGTGCTTC. Residues: CAISESSSGRGWQETQCF.

A note on this clonotype: The CDR3 does not end in the conserved phenylalanine or tryptophan, so this is likely a read error. No DNA is shown, since the ends of the CDR3 on it are uncertain; the CDR3 is the one TCRdb lists. CDR3 protein: CASSQYSGGGYEQYY. The chain carries TRBV11-2 and TRBJ2-7; the D call of TRBD2 is as the table states it, not checked on the DNA. Germline V CDR1 and CDR2: SGHAT, FQNNGV. 15 amino acids form the CDR3, both terminal residues included.

This clonotype was detected a few times. The genes are TRBV2 and TRBJ2-3; 10 positions match TRBD2. CDR1 and CDR2 (germline): SNHLY, FYNNEI. The V segment lost 7 bases and the J segment 2 bases; nucleotides outside the gene matches: 9. This CDR3 contains 16 residues. CDR3 in DNA: TGTGCCAGCACCCTATCCACTAGCGGGGTCACAGATACGCAGTATTTT. Amino acids: CASTLSTSGVTDTQYF.